This entry lists 8 T cell receptor beta chains sequenced from one sample in a study of shared clonotypes between healthy human individuals. Assay used: immunoSEQ multiplex PCR; TCRdb lists only in-frame clones, some missing. The top ten hold 0.36% of the sample, which has 2 million to 3 million clones, 90% to 95% seen once. The sequenced sample was naive CD4+ T cells from PBMCs. The subset was: CD45RA+ positively selected. Receptors were obtained from a man aged 18 to 30 in good health. Some clones in this sample may be carry-over from other donors' samples.

V is TRBV7-8 and J is TRBJ1-4; a possible D gene is TRBD1 (5 bases). The CDR3 consists of 18 residues. Germline V lookup: CDR1 SGHVS, CDR2 FQNEAQ. The V and J ends lost 2 bases and 8 bases respectively, with 24 bases between them. The CDR3 spells CASSLSEGVVREREKLFF. The CDR3, as DNA: TGTGCCAGCAGCTTATCGGAAGGGGTCGTGCGGGAACGGGAAAAACTGTTTTTT.

This rearrangement joins TRBV28 to TRBJ1-1; 9 nucleotides match TRBD1. From germline, CDR1 is MDHEN and CDR2 SYDVKM. CDR3 length equals 14 residues. V lost 6 bases to trimming and J lost 8 bases; unmatched junction nucleotides: 10. The CDR3 region has the DNA TGTGCCAGCAGCCTCGGAGGGGGACAGGGAGAAGCTTTCTTT. It codes for CASSLGGGQGEAFF.

The chain combines TRBV7-2 with TRBJ1-1; D ambiguous. Trimming pared 1 base from V and 0 bases from J, leaving 15 bases between. The CDR3 consists of 17 residues. Germline CDR1 and CDR2: SGHTA and FQGNSA. The CDR3 loop is CASSLEINPALNTEAFF. For the CDR3, the DNA is TGTGCCAGCAGCTTAGAAATCAATCCGGCCCTGAACACTGAAGCTTTCTTT.

V gene TRBV7-9 combines with J gene TRBJ2-2; 8 bases align to TRBD1. Germline CDR1 and CDR2: SEHNR and FQNEAQ (reference sequence). Trimming took 3 bases from V and 7 from J; bases not matched to a gene: 10. The CDR3 extends over 16 amino acids. The DNA for the CDR3 is TGTGCCAGCAGCTTCAAGGACAGGGCCCTGGTCGGGGAGCTGTTTTTT. Amino acid sequence: CASSFKDRALVGELFF.

For the CDR3, the DNA is TGTGCCAGCAGCCAAGATCCTGGGTGGGGAGATACGCAGTATTTT. Translating it yields CASSQDPGWGDTQYF. J is TRBJ2-3 and V is TRBV14; D is uncertain. With 0 bases removed from V and 5 bases from J, the gap between germline ends came to 12 bases. Germline CDR1 SGHDN, CDR2 FVKESK. The CDR3 is 15 amino acids.

The chain recombines TRBV5-1 with TRBJ2-1; D gene ambiguous. Deletions cut 0 bases from V and 5 bases from J, with 15 bases between. The CDR3 covers 16 residues. The germline CDR1 and CDR2 sequences are SGHRS and YFSETQ. DNA of the CDR3: TGCGCCAGCAGCTTGGAGGGTCGGCTCACAAACAATGAGCAGTTCTTC. It codes for CASSLEGRLTNNEQFF.

V gene TRBV11-2 combines with J gene TRBJ1-1; 9 positions agree with TRBD1. Germline CDR1 and CDR2: SGHAT and FQNNGV. V gave up 4 bases and J gave up 4 bases; unmatched junction bases: 4. The CDR3 has 14 amino acids. CDR3 loop: CASSYTQGATEAFF. CDR3 DNA: TGTGCCAGCAGCTATACACAGGGGGCCACTGAAGCTTTCTTT.

This sequence joins TRBV18 and TRBJ2-6; D might be TRBD1 (6 bases). Germline CDR1 is KGHSH and CDR2 is LQKENI. The length of the CDR3 is 18 residues. Deletions cut 2 bases from V and 4 bases from J, with 18 bases between. The CDR3 bases are TGTGCCAGCTCACCAAAGAGTTCCACAGGGTCCGGGGCCAACGTCCTGACTTTC. This translates into CASSPKSSTGSGANVLTF.